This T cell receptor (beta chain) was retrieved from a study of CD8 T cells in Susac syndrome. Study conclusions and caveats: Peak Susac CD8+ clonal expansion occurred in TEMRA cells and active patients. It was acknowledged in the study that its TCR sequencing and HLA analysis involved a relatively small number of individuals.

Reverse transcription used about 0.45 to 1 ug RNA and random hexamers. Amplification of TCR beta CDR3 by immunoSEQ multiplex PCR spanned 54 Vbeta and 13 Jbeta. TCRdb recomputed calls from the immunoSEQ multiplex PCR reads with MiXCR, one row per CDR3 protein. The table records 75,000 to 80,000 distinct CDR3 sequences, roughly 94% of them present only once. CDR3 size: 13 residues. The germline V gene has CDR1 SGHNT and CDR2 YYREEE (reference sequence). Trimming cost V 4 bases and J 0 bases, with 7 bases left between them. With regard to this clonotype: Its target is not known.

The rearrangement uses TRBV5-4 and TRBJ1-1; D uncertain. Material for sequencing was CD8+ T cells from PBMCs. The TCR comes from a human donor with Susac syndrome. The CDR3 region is CASSLYMNTEAFF. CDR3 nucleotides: TGTGCCAGCAGCCTCTACATGAACACTGAAGCTTTCTTT.